These T cell receptor beta chains were read from a single sample in a study of T cell responses to AZD1222 COVID-19 vaccine. TCRdb keeps only in-frame clones here, not all; method: immunoSEQ multiplex PCR. The data show approximately 110,000 clones, around 84% seen once. The sequencing here drew on peripheral blood, taken on day 0 of AZD1222 vaccination. All receptors derive from an adult in good health. Both conserved end residues are part of each CDR3. Each record gives: V gene, J gene, clone size, CDR3 length, D gene, CDR3 protein, CDR3 DNA. D genes are given only for firm matches. Part of the rows lack a size; the others show once, few, many or a class for expanded clones.

V: TRBV4-1; J: TRBJ2-2; size: -; length: 16; D: -; CDR3: CASSPGLSANTGELFF; DNA: TGCGCCAGCAGCCCCGGACTATCCGCGAACACCGGGGAGCTGTTTTTT
V: TRBV2; J: TRBJ1-1; size: -; length: 16; D: TRBD1; CDR3: CASSEAWTGVNTEAFF; DNA: TGTGCCAGCAGTGAAGCGTGGACAGGGGTGAACACTGAAGCTTTCTTT
V: TRBV3-1/TRBV3-2; J: TRBJ2-1; size: -; length: 16; D: TRBD2; CDR3: CASSPLAGAAYNEQFF; DNA: TGTGCCAGCAGCCCGTTAGCGGGAGCCGCCTACAATGAGCAGTTCTTC
V: TRBV6-2/TRBV6-3; J: TRBJ2-1; size: -; length: 17; D: TRBD2; CDR3: CASSYTTWTSGYNEQFF; DNA: TGTGCCAGCAGTTACACTACCTGGACTAGCGGTTACAATGAGCAGTTCTTC
V: TRBV12-3/TRBV12-4; J: TRBJ1-2; size: -; length: 13; D: -; CDR3: CASHKTDSFGYTF; DNA: TGTGCCAGCCATAAGACAGACTCTTTTGGCTACACCTTC
V: TRBV5-1; J: TRBJ2-1; size: -; length: 11; D: -; CDR3: CASSLAAEQFF; DNA: TGCGCCAGCAGCTTGGCGGCTGAGCAGTTCTTC
V: TRBV5-1; J: TRBJ1-2; size: -; length: 16; D: TRBD1; CDR3: CASSLDPQGARYGYTF; DNA: TGCGCCAGCAGCTTGGACCCACAGGGGGCGAGGTATGGCTACACCTTC
V: TRBV7-2; J: TRBJ1-2; size: -; length: 13; D: -; CDR3: CASSPYIRDGYTF; DNA: TGTGCCAGCAGCCCCTATATCAGGGATGGCTACACCTTC
V: TRBV6-5; J: TRBJ2-7; size: -; length: 15; D: -; CDR3: CASSYGGLGAYEQYF; DNA: TGTGCCAGCAGTTACGGGGGGCTGGGGGCCTACGAGCAGTACTTC
V: TRBV7-2; J: TRBJ2-7; size: -; length: 17; D: TRBD2; CDR3: CASSATSGASPSYEQYF; DNA: TGTGCCAGCAGCGCGACTAGCGGGGCGAGTCCCTCCTACGAGCAGTACTTC
V: TRBV5-6; J: TRBJ2-3; size: -; length: 16; D: -; CDR3: CASSPLGVARTDTQYF; DNA: TGTGCCAGCAGCCCCCTGGGGGTCGCGCGCACAGATACGCAGTATTTT
V: TRBV6-5; J: TRBJ1-5; size: -; length: 15; D: -; CDR3: CASRPQGGSNQPQHF; DNA: TGTGCCAGCAGACCACAGGGAGGGAGCAATCAGCCCCAGCATTTT
V: TRBV6-1; J: TRBJ1-4; size: -; length: 15; D: -; CDR3: CASSDLGHVLEKLFF; DNA: TGTGCCAGCAGTGACCTTGGCCACGTCCTTGAAAAACTGTTTTTT
V: TRBV5-1; J: TRBJ1-4; size: once; length: 16; D: -; CDR3: CASSSPGDGHNEKLFF; DNA: TGCGCCAGCAGCTCACCCGGGGACGGTCATAATGAAAAACTGTTTTTT
V: TRBV5-1; J: TRBJ2-6; size: -; length: 14; D: -; CDR3: CASSTGPGANVLTF; DNA: TGCGCCAGCAGCACGGGACCTGGGGCCAACGTCCTGACTTTC
V: TRBV6-6; J: TRBJ1-1; size: -; length: 12; D: -; CDR3: CASSYGQEKSFF; DNA: TGTGCCAGCAGTTACGGGCAGGAAAAGTCTTTCTTT
V: TRBV28; J: TRBJ2-7; size: -; length: 13; D: -; CDR3: CAIKGDFSYEQYF; DNA: TGTGCCATTAAAGGCGACTTCTCCTACGAGCAGTACTTC
V: TRBV18; J: TRBJ1-6; size: few; length: 14; D: -; CDR3: CASSPEAGDSPLHF; DNA: TGTGCCAGCTCACCGGAGGCAGGAGATTCACCCCTCCACTTT
V: TRBV30; J: TRBJ2-7; size: -; length: 14; D: -; CDR3: CAWSVGQGGNEQYF; DNA: TGTGCCTGGAGTGTTGGGCAGGGGGGCAACGAGCAGTACTTC
V: TRBV5-1; J: TRBJ2-7; size: -; length: 14; D: -; CDR3: CASSSRGLSYEQYF; DNA: TGCGCCAGCAGCTCCAGGGGCCTCTCCTACGAGCAGTACTTC
V: TRBV5-1; J: TRBJ2-3; size: -; length: 14; D: -; CDR3: CASSLRISTDTQYF; DNA: TGCGCCAGCAGCTTGAGGATTAGCACAGATACGCAGTATTTT
V: TRBV3-1/TRBV3-2; J: TRBJ1-1; size: few; length: 15; D: TRBD1; CDR3: CASSPAGTGGSEAFF; DNA: TGTGCCAGCAGCCCCGCCGGGACAGGGGGATCTGAAGCTTTCTTT
V: TRBV19; J: TRBJ2-3; size: -; length: 16; D: TRBD1; CDR3: CASSQRGGWGTDTQYF; DNA: TGTGCCAGTAGTCAGAGAGGGGGCTGGGGCACAGATACGCAGTATTTT